The 14 T cell receptor beta chains below come from one sample, sequenced in a study of T cell responses to AZD1222 COVID-19 vaccine (dated by TCRdb to the early 2020s). The label giving this sample's time point can be read as: about 28 days (+/-7) after the second vaccine dose. The library was prepared using the immunoSEQ multiplex PCR assay. Imported from immuneACCESS, the table was reduced by TCRdb to in-frame sequences with V and J called. These copies leave out some clones; in studies compared against another copy, an unresolved V gene accounts for under half, and the cause of the remainder is not known. The table for this sample lists some 150,000 clones; 70% to 90% of them were counted only once. The ten top clones hold around 4.4% of the sample. The sample in question was peripheral blood, obtained 28 days after the second AZD1222 dose. Receptors were obtained from an adult who received the AZD1222 COVID-19 vaccine.

V usage is TRBV20-1 and J usage is TRBJ1-5, with no clear D. The CDR3 length is 12 residues. Trimming took off 3 bases at V and 7 bases at J, with 10 bases between the two ends. Germline V gene lookup returns CDR1 DFQATT and CDR2 SNEGSKA (reference sequence). The CDR3 DNA follows: TGCAGTGCTAGTTGGGGAAAACAGCCCCAGCATTTT. Amino acid sequence: CSASWGKQPQHF.

The chain joins TRBV10-1 to TRBJ1-5; maybe TRBD1 (5 bases). CDR3 length equals 18 residues. CDR1 and CDR2 (germline): WNHNN, SYGVQD (reference sequence). The V end was cut by 1 base, the J end by 3 bases, with 19 bases between. The chain's CDR3 is CASSEFRVRHLDNQPQHF. The DNA for the CDR3 is TGCGCCAGCAGTGAGTTCAGGGTCCGTCATTTAGACAATCAGCCCCAGCATTTT.

The table lists this clone with a count of one. The chain links TRBV18 to TRBJ2-1, with no clear D. CDR3 length equals 14 residues. Germline-derived CDR1 and CDR2 are KGHSH and LQKENI. Trimming pared 3 bases from V and 8 bases from J, leaving 14 bases between. DNA of the CDR3: TGTGCCAGCTCACCGATTTCTACTTCGGATGAGCAGTTCTTC. Translated: CASSPISTSDEQFF.

The chain links TRBV7-9 to TRBJ1-3; D is unclear. The CDR3 length is 17 residues. In germline, CDR1 is SEHNR, CDR2 FQNEAQ (reference sequence). V dropped 4 bases and J dropped 3 bases, with 19 bases sitting between them. The CDR3 DNA reads TGTGCCAGCAGCTCGCGAGCTAGGGCGGATTATGGAAACACCATATATTTT. Translating gives CASSSRARADYGNTIYF.

The chain recombines TRBV6-2 or TRBV6-3 with TRBJ2-3, with D perhaps matching TRBD2 (5 bases). Trimming pared 6 bases from V and 1 base from J, leaving 11 bases between. CDR1 and CDR2 from the germline V gene are MNHEY and SVGEGT. CDR3 length: 14 amino acids. The CDR3 DNA reads TGTGCCAGCAGCTCGGCCGGGGGCACAGATACGCAGTATTTT. Translation: CASSSAGGTDTQYF.

This clone was seen once. This chain links TRBV25-1 with TRBJ2-1, with 7 positions matching TRBD1. Germline-derived CDR1 and CDR2 are MGHDK and SYGVNS. With 2 bases clipped from V and 6 bases from J, the junction kept 1 base outside the gene matches. This CDR3 is 13 amino acids long. Here the CDR3 reads CASSERTGNEQFF. The CDR3, as DNA: TGTGCCAGCAGTGAAAGGACAGGCAATGAGCAGTTCTTC.

This clone is a singleton in its sample. V is TRBV11-2 and J is TRBJ1-4, with 8 bases aligning to TRBD1. This CDR3 spans 14 amino acids. Germline CDR1 and CDR2: SGHAT and FQNNGV. Trimming at V came to 4 bases and at J to 5 bases, leaving 3 bases not matched to a gene. CDR3 region: CASSYRQGNEKLFF. The CDR3, as DNA: TGTGCCAGCAGCTACCGACAGGGGAATGAAAAACTGTTTTTT.

The V and J genes are TRBV6-5 and TRBJ1-2; D possibly corresponds to TRBD1 (5 bases). The germline V gene encodes CDR1 MNHEY and CDR2 SVGAGI. There are 14 residues in the CDR3. The V and J ends lost 7 bases and 2 bases respectively, with 14 bases between them. The CDR3 spells CASTWGDGNYGYTF. In nucleotides, the CDR3 is TGTGCCAGCACCTGGGGGGACGGAAACTATGGCTACACCTTC.

The chain carries TRBV7-6 and TRBJ2-7, with 10 bases lining up with TRBD1. This CDR3 is 15 amino acids long. V lost 3 bases to trimming and J lost 6 bases; unmatched junction nucleotides: 8. Germline values: CDR1 SGHVS, CDR2 FNYEAQ. Here the CDR3 reads CASSLVGTGASEQYF. In DNA, the CDR3 is TGTGCCAGCAGCTTGGTCGGGACAGGGGCTTCCGAGCAGTACTTC. Complete variable domain (other parts from reference TRBV7-6 and TRBJ2-7): GAGVSQSPRYKVTKRGQDVALRCDPISGHVSLYWYRQALGQGPEFLTYFNYEAQQDKSGLPNDRFSAERPEGSISTLTIQRTEQRDSAMYRCASSLVGTGASEQYFGPGTRLTVT.

The chain is built from TRBV27 and TRBJ2-7; 11 bases fit TRBD2. The CDR3 is 16 amino acids. V trimming: 5 bases; J trimming: 0 bases; junction bases outside the gene matches: 6. CDR1 and CDR2 (germline): MNHEY, SMNVEV (reference sequence). The DNA of the CDR3 is TGTGCCAGCAGTGGACTAGCGGGTCGTTTCTCCTACGAGCAGTACTTC. Its protein is CASSGLAGRFSYEQYF.

The gene calls are TRBV28 and TRBJ1-1; D is undetermined. There are 13 residues in the CDR3. Germline CDR1 MDHEN, CDR2 SYDVKM. Trimming cost V 5 bases and J 0 bases, with 7 bases left between them. The CDR3 loop reads CASSPQMNTEAFF. Here the CDR3 DNA reads TGTGCCAGCAGTCCACAGATGAACACTGAAGCTTTCTTT.

The chain employs TRBV30 and TRBJ2-3, with D perhaps TRBD2 (5 bases). Germline CDR1 is GTSNPN and CDR2 is SVGIG (reference sequence). The CDR3 spans 11 residues. The V end lost 2 bases, the J end lost 6 bases, and 6 bases lay between the germline ends. The DNA for the CDR3 is TGTGCCTGGAGTAGGAGGGATACGCAGTATTTT. Its translation is CAWSRRDTQYF.

The CDR3 bases are TGTGCCAGCAGTTACCGCATGGGACTAGAGAAGCGCGAGCAGTACTTC. The encoded protein is CASSYRMGLEKREQYF. This rearrangement joins TRBV6-2 or TRBV6-3 to TRBJ2-7; TRBD2 matches 8 bases. Germline-derived CDR1 and CDR2 are MNHEY and SVGEGT. The CDR3 is made up of 16 amino acids. The V gene end was trimmed by 2 bases and the J gene end by 6 bases; junction bases not matched to a gene: 12.

The V gene is TRBV5-1, the J gene TRBJ1-1; weak D call: TRBD1 (5 bases). V was clipped by 3 bases and J by 4 bases, with 13 bases between them. Per the germline V gene, CDR1 is SGHRS and CDR2 is YFSETQ. This CDR3 comprises 14 residues. Here the CDR3 DNA reads TGCGCCAGCAGCTGGGGGACGGCGGGCACTGAAGCTTTCTTT. It codes for CASSWGTAGTEAFF.